The next 24 T cell receptor beta chains were all read from a single sample in a study of T cells after yellow fever vaccination. TCRdb re-analysed the 5' RACE reads in MiXCR, keeping a single row per CDR3 protein. Counted here are around 140,000 distinct CDR3 sequences, around 7.7% occurring once; the ten biggest clones make up roughly 0.73%. Sequences were derived from CD4+ T cells sorted from PBMCs, sampled 5 days after the yellow fever booster vaccination. The origin of the receptors is a young man who received the YFV17D yellow fever vaccine.

This clonotype was counted at least ten times. The chain has TRBV11-3 and TRBJ2-1; TRBD1 might be the D (5 bases). CDR3 size: 13 residues. The germline V gene has CDR1 SGHNT and CDR2 YENEEA. Trimming left V 5 bases short and J 9 bases short, with 14 bases between. The CDR3 DNA follows: TGTGCCAGCAGCCTCAAGGACAAAGCTGAGCAGTTCTTC. Amino acids: CASSLKDKAEQFF.

The chain combines TRBV7-2 with TRBJ2-7; 14 bases align to TRBD2. The CDR3 loop spans 15 amino acids. The V and J ends lost 5 bases and 7 bases, in that order; junction bases with no gene match: 7. Germline V gives CDR1 SGHTA, CDR2 FQGNSA. The CDR3 sequence is CASSAGLAGAGEQYF. For the CDR3, the DNA is TGTGCCAGCAGCGCGGGACTAGCGGGAGCTGGGGAGCAGTACTTC.

This clonotype has a count of ten or more. The chain has TRBV7-2 and TRBJ2-1; 7 bases agree with TRBD2. This CDR3 has 15 residues. J lost 1 base, V lost 2 bases, and 2 bases had no gene match. Germline CDR1 and CDR2: SGHTA and FQGNSA. The CDR3 DNA follows: TGTGCCAGCAGCTTAACGGGAGGATCCTACAATGAGCAGTTCTTC. Translated, it gives CASSLTGGSYNEQFF.

With respect to this clonotype: This could be a read error, since a much larger clone is one nucleotide away. The rearrangement joins TRBV7-3 to TRBJ2-7, with a possible D match to TRBD2 (5 bases). CDR1 is SGHTA, CDR2 FQGTGA, per germline. The CDR3 spans 16 residues. V was trimmed by 6 bases and J by 1 base, leaving 19 bases between them. CDR3 DNA: TGTGCCAGCAGTCTCAGCGGAAGGTGGACGTCCTACGAGCAGTACTTC. This sequence encodes CASSLSGRWTSYEQYF. Filled out from reference TRBV7-3 and TRBJ2-7, the complete variable domain reads GAGVSQTPSNKVTEKGKYVELRCDPISGHTALYWYRQSLGQGPEFLIYFQGTGAADDSGLPNDRFFAVRPEGSVSTLKIQRTERGDSAVYLCASSLSGRWTSYEQYFGPGTRLTVT.

The V gene is TRBV20-1, the J gene TRBJ2-5; 9 bases match TRBD2. CDR3 length equals 16 residues. The germline gives CDR1 DFQATT, CDR2 SNEGSKA (reference sequence). CDR3 in amino acids: CCARAMQTSGQETQYF. CDR3 nucleotide sequence: TGCTGCGCTAGAGCGATGCAGACTAGCGGCCAAGAGACCCAGTACTTC.

Ten or more counts support this clonotype. The V gene is TRBV6-2 or TRBV6-3, the J gene TRBJ2-7; D is uncertain. The germline gives CDR1 MNHEY, CDR2 SVGEGT. V shed 0 bases and J shed 6 bases, with 9 bases lying between them. This CDR3 comprises 13 residues. The CDR3 DNA sequence: TGTGCCAGCAGTTACTCTCGCTGGGGCGAGCAGTACTTC. Translation gives CASSYSRWGEQYF.

At least ten counts were recorded for this clonotype. This sequence joins TRBV25-1 and TRBJ2-3, with D tentatively TRBD1 or TRBD2 (6 bases each). Germline-derived CDR1 and CDR2 are MGHDK and SYGVNS. Trimming left V 2 bases short and J 4 bases short, with 19 bases between. This CDR3 contains 17 residues. CDR3 nucleotides: TGTGCCAGCAGTGAAAGCTGGGGGGCAAACGCCCCAGATACGCAGTATTTT. Translation gives CASSESWGANAPDTQYF.

This clonotype was found many times. J is TRBJ1-5 and V is TRBV20-1; D ambiguous. CDR1 and CDR2 from the germline V gene are DFQATT and SNEGSKA (reference sequence). There are 13 residues in the CDR3. Trimming shortened V by 3 bases and J by 5 bases, and 11 bases separated the two germline ends. The CDR3 sequence is CSARLDSYQPQHF. The CDR3 nucleotides are TGCAGTGCTAGGCTGGACTCTTATCAGCCCCAGCATTTT.

This clonotype was counted many times. The V call is TRBV12-3 or TRBV12-4, the J call TRBJ2-1; TRBD2 agrees at 12 bases. The CDR3 spans 15 residues. Trimming at V came to 7 bases and at J to 9 bases, leaving 10 bases not matched to a gene. DNA for the CDR3: TGTGCCAGCATCCTCCTGACTAGCGGGAGAAGTGAGCAGTTCTTC. Its translation: CASILLTSGRSEQFF.

This clonotype was seen at least ten times. The V call is TRBV14, the J call TRBJ2-1, with D perhaps TRBD2 (5 bases). This CDR3 spans 16 amino acids. V gave up 1 base and J gave up 7 bases, with 17 bases separating them. Germline CDR1 is SGHDN and CDR2 is FVKESK. For the CDR3, the DNA is TGTGCCAGCAGCCAAGGGCTAGCTCAAGGAGAAAATGAGCAGTTCTTC. It codes for CASSQGLAQGENEQFF.

This chain connects TRBV5-4 to TRBJ2-2; D is possibly TRBD2 (6 bases). V lost 1 base and J lost 9, with 16 bases in between. The CDR3 is made up of 15 amino acids. The V gene's germline CDR1 is SGHNT and CDR2 YYREEE (reference sequence). CDR3: CASSLKGPAGRELFF. CDR3 bases: TGTGCCAGCAGCTTGAAGGGACCAGCGGGTCGGGAGCTGTTTTTT.

This clonotype showed up just a few times. V usage is TRBV5-5 and J usage is TRBJ2-1; D tentatively reads TRBD1 or TRBD2 (6 bases each). Germline V gene sequence: CDR1 SGHKS, CDR2 YYEKEE (reference sequence). Trimming cost V 0 bases and J 14 bases, with 18 bases left between them. The CDR3 consists of 14 residues. The CDR3 sequence is CASSLVVGGIGEFF. CDR3 nucleotides: TGTGCCAGCAGCTTGGTGGTAGGGGGGATTGGGGAGTTCTTC.

Only a few counts were recorded for this clonotype. V and J are TRBV5-1 and TRBJ2-5; D not resolved. V gave up 7 bases and J gave up 5 bases, with 15 bases separating them. CDR1 is SGHRS, CDR2 YFSETQ, per germline. The CDR3 is 13 residues long. The CDR3 nucleotides are TGCGCCAGCGGTTCGGGCCCCCAGGAGACCCAGTACTTC. It translates to CASGSGPQETQYF.

Written as DNA, the CDR3 is TGCAGTGCCCGGCAGGGTACACTTGTCGAGACCCAGTACTTC. Amino acid sequence: CSARQGTLVETQYF. This sequence joins TRBV20-1 and TRBJ2-5; tentative D call: TRBD1 (5 bases). This CDR3 spans 14 amino acids. Trimming cost V 6 bases and J 5 bases, with 19 bases left between them. Germline V CDR1 and CDR2: DFQATT, SNEGSKA (reference sequence).

This clonotype was detected a few times. The chain recombines TRBV12-3 or TRBV12-4 with TRBJ2-7, with TRBD2 matching over 7 bases. The J segment lost 3 bases and the V segment lost 7 bases, leaving 9 bases of the junction unmatched. The CDR3 spans 14 residues. CDR3 coding DNA: TGTGCCAGCACCCTCGTGGGGGGGGACTACGAGCAGTACTTC. It yields the protein CASTLVGGDYEQYF.

This clonotype was picked up a small number of times. This sequence joins TRBV5-4 and TRBJ2-7; 8 bases are shared with TRBD1. Germline loops: CDR1 SGHNT, CDR2 YYREEE (reference sequence). This CDR3 region has 15 residues. Trimming cost V 3 bases and J 5 bases; bases outside gene matches: 10. In DNA form, the CDR3 reads TGTGCCAGCAGCTCCCCGTTCGACAGGGGCGACGAGCAGTACTTC. It yields the protein CASSSPFDRGDEQYF.

This clonotype was found many times. The chain carries TRBV24-1 and TRBJ1-2, with 9 bases fitting TRBD1. This CDR3 spans 16 amino acids. CDR1 and CDR2 from the germline V gene are KGHDR and SFDVKD. J lost 4 bases, V lost 2 bases, and 7 bases had no gene match. CDR3 in amino acids: CATSDWGQGDSYGYTF. The CDR3 nucleotides are TGTGCCACCAGTGATTGGGGACAGGGAGATTCCTATGGCTACACCTTC.

This clonotype was recorded many times. This chain joins TRBV20-1 and TRBJ2-7, with 7 nucleotides matching TRBD1. Germline V gene data show CDR1 as DFQATT and CDR2 as SNEGSKA (reference sequence). The CDR3 has 16 amino acids. With 2 bases clipped from V and 0 bases from J, the junction kept 10 bases outside the gene matches. CDR3: CSARPGQARLSYEQYF. The CDR3 nucleotides are TGCAGTGCTAGACCCGGACAGGCGAGACTCTCCTACGAGCAGTACTTC.

This sequence joins TRBV5-1 and TRBJ2-1, with TRBD2 matching 8 bases. The germline V gene encodes CDR1 SGHRS and CDR2 YFSETQ. The CDR3 is made up of 16 amino acids. The ends lost 0 bases at V and 11 bases at J; junction bases unmatched: 13. CDR3 nucleotide sequence: TGCGCCAGCAGCTTGGCCGGTAGCGGGACAATGAGGAAGCAGTTCTTC. Its protein product is CASSLAGSGTMRKQFF. The full variable domain, its missing parts supplied by reference TRBV5-1 and TRBJ2-1, is KAGVTQTPRYLIKTRGQQVTLSCSPISGHRSVSWYQQTPGQGLQFLFEYFSETQRNKGNFPGRFSGRQFSNSRSEMNVSTLELGDSALYLCASSLAGSGTMRKQFFGPGTRLTVL.

This clonotype was picked up many times. The chain couples TRBV25-1 to TRBJ2-5; possibly TRBD2 for D (6 bases). Germline V lookup: CDR1 MGHDK, CDR2 SYGVNS. The germline V and J ends were trimmed by 1 base and 4 bases, with 13 bases remaining between them. The CDR3 has 15 amino acids. CDR3 coding DNA: TGTGCCAGCAGTGAATCTTTGGCGGGACGAGAGACCCAGTACTTC. This encodes CASSESLAGRETQYF.

As concerns this clonotype: Possible read error: a much larger clone is one base away. V is TRBV12-3 or TRBV12-4 and J is TRBJ2-5, with 8 nucleotides matching TRBD2. The V and J ends lost 7 bases and 5 bases, in that order; junction bases with no gene match: 21. The CDR3 spans 18 residues. CDR3: CASKQSGSAHGRDETQYF. CDR3 sequence (DNA): TGTGCCAGCAAACAAAGCGGGAGCGCCCATGGGAGGGACGAGACCCAGTACTTC.

This clonotype was counted ten times or more. This chain joins TRBV12-3 or TRBV12-4 and TRBJ2-6; D gene unclear. This CDR3 region has 15 residues. V was clipped by 5 bases and J by 2 bases, with 10 bases between them. In DNA, the CDR3 is TGTGCCAGCAGTCTCCGTGGGGCTGGGGCCAACGTCCTGACTTTC. Its translation is CASSLRGAGANVLTF.

This clonotype was detected many times. Here the CDR3 DNA reads TGTGCCAGCTGGACAATACGGAGGACTGAAGCTTTCTTT. Protein: CASWTIRRTEAFF. The rearrangement links TRBV6-5 to TRBJ1-1; a possible D gene is TRBD1 (5 bases). The V end was cut by 8 bases, the J end by 5 bases, with 15 bases between. This CDR3 contains 13 residues. Germline V gives CDR1 MNHEY, CDR2 SVGAGI.

This clonotype occurred many times. The chain carries TRBV7-3 and TRBJ2-5, with a tentative D call TRBD2 (5 bases). The CDR3 is 13 residues long. Germline V gives CDR1 SGHTA, CDR2 FQGTGA. With 8 bases removed from V and 9 bases from J, the gap between germline ends came to 19 bases. CDR3 region: CASSRGRNEAQYF. In nucleotides, the CDR3 is TGTGCCAGCTCCCGAGGGAGAAATGAGGCCCAGTACTTC.